The next 27 T cell receptor beta chains were all read from a single sample in a study of cytomegalovirus exposure and HLA in healthy donors. Both 60 Vbeta primers and 13 Jbeta primers went into the PCR. TCRdb keeps only in-frame clones here, not all; method: immunoSEQ multiplex PCR. The table lists some 130,000 clones, roughly four fifths of them singletons. Sequenced material: PBMCs. These receptors originate from a female donor in good health and CMV-seropositive.

The chain links TRBV6-5 to TRBJ1-1; D may be TRBD1 (6 bases). The CDR3 is made up of 15 amino acids. Germline loops: CDR1 MNHEY, CDR2 SVGAGI. V lost 5 bases to trimming and J lost 1 base, with 14 bases between them. CDR3 loop: CASSPGGLENTEAFF. The CDR3 DNA sequence: TGTGCCAGCAGTCCCGGGGGGCTCGAGAACACTGAAGCTTTCTTT.

This sequence joins TRBV5-1 and TRBJ2-5; D is possibly TRBD1 (7 bases). With 1 base removed from V and 2 bases from J, the gap between germline ends came to 15 bases. Germline lookup yields CDR1 SGHRS and CDR2 YFSETQ. The CDR3 runs 16 residues. The CDR3 loop reads CASSLQGGTAQETQYF. As DNA, the CDR3 is TGCGCCAGCAGCTTGCAAGGCGGGACAGCACAAGAGACCCAGTACTTC.

V and J are TRBV7-9 and TRBJ1-2; unclear D gene. Germline-derived CDR1 and CDR2 are SEHNR and FQNEAQ (reference sequence). Trimming left V 7 bases short and J 0 bases short, with 9 bases between. This CDR3 region has 13 residues. CDR3 sequence: CASTDTTNYGYTF. For the CDR3, the DNA is TGTGCCAGCACAGATACGACTAACTATGGCTACACCTTC. Combining the CDR3 with reference TRBV7-9 and TRBJ1-2 gives the whole variable domain DTGVSQNPRHKITKRGQNVTFRCDPISEHNRLYWYRQTLGQGPEFLTYFQNEAQLEKSRLLSDRFSAERPKGSFSTLEIQRTEQGDSAMYLCASTDTTNYGYTFGSGTRLTVV.

V usage is TRBV5-1 and J usage is TRBJ2-7, with D tentatively TRBD1 (5 bases). CDR1 and CDR2 (germline): SGHRS, YFSETQ. Trimming pared 4 bases from V and 0 bases from J, leaving 11 bases between. This CDR3 region has 14 residues. The CDR3 here is CASSGDSFSYEQYF. The CDR3 DNA reads TGCGCCAGCAGCGGAGACAGTTTCTCCTACGAGCAGTACTTC.

The chain is built from TRBV12-2 and TRBJ2-2; whether TRBD2, the table's D call, matches the DNA was not checked. TRBV12-2 is annotated as a pseudogene. CDR3 length: 16 amino acids. The CDR3, as DNA: TGTGCAAGTCGCTTAGAGGCGGGAGAAATCACCGGGGAGCTGTTTTTT. Its protein is CASRLEAGEITGELFF.

The genes are TRBV7-9 and TRBJ2-5; perhaps TRBD1 as D (6 bases). V lost 5 bases and J 4 bases, leaving 8 bases between the germline ends. This CDR3 has 12 amino acids. The germline V gene encodes CDR1 SEHNR and CDR2 FQNEAQ (reference sequence). The CDR3 DNA reads as TGTGCCAGCAGCCAGGGGATAGAGACCCAGTACTTC. Translated, it gives CASSQGIETQYF.

This clone came up a few times. V usage is TRBV4-1 and J usage is TRBJ2-5; TRBD2 aligns across 7 bases. The junction had 10 bases not matched to a gene; V was cut back by 0 bases and J by 0 bases. CDR1 is MGHRA and CDR2 is YSYEKL in the germline V gene. The CDR3 extends over 18 amino acids. CDR3 loop: CASSQDKGSGGNQETQYF. The CDR3 bases are TGCGCCAGCAGCCAAGATAAGGGGTCGGGGGGTAACCAAGAGACCCAGTACTTC.

V and J are TRBV11-2 and TRBJ2-1; no reliable D call. The V end was cut by 4 bases, the J end by 12 bases, with 13 bases between. The CDR3 runs 12 residues. Germline V CDR1 and CDR2: SGHAT, FQNNGV. The CDR3 region has the DNA TGTGCCAGCAGCTCGCAGGTAGACGCGCAGTTCTTC. Protein product: CASSSQVDAQFF.

As regards this clone: One end of the junction does not line up with germline, which may come from a read error. CDR3 in DNA: TGTGCCAGCAGTTACGGAGGGGTGATGGCAGGGAATTTT. Encoded protein: CASSYGGVMAGNF. V and J are TRBV6-7 and TRBJ1-3; D is possibly TRBD1 (5 bases). TRBV6-7 is an open reading frame, and its role is uncertain. The CDR3 extends over 13 amino acids.

This chain connects TRBV4-1 to TRBJ1-1; D not resolved. Germline assignment: CDR1 MGHRA and CDR2 YSYEKL. The CDR3 has 15 residues. V was clipped by 1 base and J by 5 bases, with 14 bases between them. The CDR3 spells CASSQGLGRFTEAFF. CDR3 nucleotides: TGCGCCAGCAGCCAAGGGCTGGGGAGGTTTACTGAAGCTTTCTTT.

The chain combines TRBV7-7 with TRBJ2-5; 11 bases line up with TRBD2. This CDR3 contains 16 residues. Germline CDR1 SSHAT, CDR2 FNYEAQ (reference sequence). With 5 bases clipped from V and 5 bases from J, the junction kept 10 bases outside the gene matches. CDR3 loop: CASSPGGSGGAETQYF. The CDR3 DNA reads as TGTGCCAGCAGCCCTGGCGGTAGCGGGGGGGCGGAGACCCAGTACTTC. Filled out from reference TRBV7-7 and TRBJ2-5, the complete variable domain reads GAGVSQSPRYKVTKRGQDVTLRCDPISSHATLYWYQQALGQGPEFLTYFNYEAQPDKSGLPSDRFSAERPEGSISTLTIQRTEQRDSAMYRCASSPGGSGGAETQYFGPGTRLLVL.

This clone was found a few times. This chain joins TRBV4-2 and TRBJ1-5; D gene uncertain. Germline CDR1 and CDR2: LGHNA and YNFKEQ. The CDR3 totals 15 residues. The ends were cut back, 2 bases at V and 0 bases at J, with 8 bases in the middle. The CDR3 loop reads CASSQRWASNQPQHF. CDR3 nucleotide sequence: TGTGCCAGCAGCCAACGGTGGGCTAGCAATCAGCCCCAGCATTTT.

The chain has TRBV15 and TRBJ1-4; 10 positions match TRBD1. CDR3 size: 16 residues. V dropped 1 base and J dropped 9; count of bases not matched to a gene: 8. CDR1 is LNHNV, CDR2 YYDKDF, per germline (reference sequence). CDR3 residues: CATSRGGGQGIKKLFF. The CDR3 DNA reads as TGTGCCACCAGCAGAGGTGGGGGACAGGGGATAAAAAAACTGTTTTTT.

This chain links TRBV28 with TRBJ1-2, with D hard to call. The CDR3 totals 13 residues. Per germline, CDR1 MDHEN and CDR2 SYDVKM. V was shortened by 2 bases and J by 2 bases, with 6 bases between the two germline ends. DNA of the CDR3: TGTGCCAGCAGTTTAACAGTAAACTATGGCTACACCTTC. The encoded protein is CASSLTVNYGYTF.

V and J are TRBV5-6 and TRBJ2-2; TRBD1 matches at 7 bases. The CDR3 spans 17 residues. V gave up 0 bases and J gave up 0 bases; unmatched junction bases: 5. The germline V gene encodes CDR1 SGHDT and CDR2 YYEEEE. The CDR3 sequence: CASSLEGDSANTGELFF. CDR3 bases: TGTGCCAGCAGCTTGGAGGGGGACAGCGCGAACACCGGGGAGCTGTTTTTT.

The gene calls are TRBV19 and TRBJ1-2; D gene uncertain. Germline V CDR1 and CDR2: LNHDA, SQIVND (reference sequence). The CDR3 is made up of 15 amino acids. With 3 bases removed from V and 4 bases from J, the gap between germline ends came to 15 bases. The CDR3 bases are TGTGCCAGTAGTATTCAGGCCCAACCTATCTATGGCTACACCTTC. Protein sequence: CASSIQAQPIYGYTF.

The V and J genes are TRBV11-2 and TRBJ2-5; a weak D match, TRBD1 (6 bases). Judging by the DNA end, TRBJ2-7 fits better; the J call may be wrong. From germline, CDR1 is SGHAT and CDR2 FQNNGV. This CDR3 region has 14 residues. Here the CDR3 DNA reads TGTGCCAGCAGCTTCAACAGGGCCTCCTACGAGCAGTACTTC. Translating gives CASSFNRASYEQYF.

The rearrangement joins TRBV5-6 to TRBJ2-7, with D uncertain. Trimming shortened V by 4 bases and J by 1 base, and 6 bases separated the two germline ends. The CDR3 has 12 amino acids. Germline V gene sequence: CDR1 SGHDT, CDR2 YYEEEE. The CDR3 here is CASSLLSYEQYF. CDR3 coding DNA: TGTGCCAGCAGCCTTCTTTCCTACGAGCAGTACTTC.

This chain joins TRBV2 and TRBJ1-3; a possible D gene is TRBD1 (5 bases). This CDR3 contains 13 residues. V was clipped by 8 bases and J by 9 bases, with 17 bases between them. The germline V gene has CDR1 SNHLY and CDR2 FYNNEI. CDR3 in amino acids: CASARDSGGTIYF. CDR3 in DNA: TGTGCCAGCGCTCGGGACTCCGGGGGCACCATATATTTT. Full variable domain (outside the CDR3, taken from reference TRBV2 and TRBJ1-3): EPEVTQTPSHQVTQMGQEVILRCVPISNHLYFYWYRQILGQKVEFLVSFYNNEISEKSEIFDDQFSVERPDGSNFTLKIRSTKLEDSAMYFCASARDSGGTIYFGEGSWLTVV.

The chain recombines TRBV29-1 with TRBJ2-7; TRBD1 is a possible D gene (6 bases). Germline loops: CDR1 SQVTM, CDR2 ANQGSEA. Between the trimmed V and J ends, which lost 7 bases and 0 bases, there was a span of 13 bases. CDR3 size: 13 residues. As DNA, the CDR3 is TGCAGCGCTGTGACAGGAAGCTCCTACGAGCAGTACTTC. It yields the protein CSAVTGSSYEQYF.

The rearrangement links TRBV29-1 to TRBJ2-1; a possible D gene is TRBD2 (6 bases). The germline V and J ends were trimmed by 6 bases and 8 bases, with 17 bases remaining between them. CDR1 SQVTM and CDR2 ANQGSEA come from the germline V gene. The CDR3 is made up of 13 amino acids. In DNA, the CDR3 is TGCAGCGTACCGAGCGCGGGATTCTATGAGCAGTTCTTC. This gives the protein CSVPSAGFYEQFF.

This clone has only one observation. This chain uses TRBV9 with TRBJ2-1, with TRBD1 matching 11 bases. Germline CDR1 reads SGDLS; CDR2 reads YYNGEE. The CDR3 length is 15 residues. V shed 4 bases, J shed 6 bases, and the junction held 6 bases outside the gene matches. CDR3 nucleotide sequence: TGTGCCAGCAGCAGACGGGACAGGGGGTTCAATGAGCAGTTCTTC. Translated, it gives CASSRRDRGFNEQFF.

Here the CDR3 DNA reads TGTGCCAGCAGTTCCCCCGGGACAGGGGGTACTGAAGCTTTCTTT. It translates to CASSSPGTGGTEAFF. The J gene is TRBJ1-1, the V gene TRBV28; TRBD1 matches at 11 bases. The germline V gene encodes CDR1 MDHEN and CDR2 SYDVKM. This CDR3 region has 15 residues. V was clipped by 4 bases and J by 5 bases; unmatched bases: 6.

The chain links TRBV5-1 to TRBJ2-3, with unresolved D. V was cut by 0 bases and J by 4 bases, with 12 bases left in between. Germline-derived CDR1 and CDR2 are SGHRS and YFSETQ. CDR3 size: 15 residues. In DNA form, the CDR3 reads TGCGCCAGCAGCTTGGGGGTAGCAACGGCAGATACGCAGTATTTT. The encoded protein is CASSLGVATADTQYF.

J is TRBJ2-2 and V is TRBV29-1; 8 bases line up with TRBD2. The V segment lost 1 base and the J segment 5 bases; nucleotides outside the gene matches: 6. CDR1 is SQVTM, CDR2 ANQGSEA, per germline. CDR3 length: 15 residues. In DNA form, the CDR3 reads TGCAGCGTTGAAGCTCTTACTAGCGGAACCGGGGAGCTGTTTTTT. Protein: CSVEALTSGTGELFF.

This clone was seen a single time. The chain links TRBV27 to TRBJ1-1; possibly TRBD1 for D (6 bases). The CDR3 covers 15 residues. Germline V gives CDR1 MNHEY, CDR2 SMNVEV (reference sequence). Between the trimmed V and J ends, which lost 6 bases and 1 base, there was a span of 15 bases. CDR3 protein: CASSQKGGKNTEAFF. The DNA of the CDR3 is TGTGCCAGCAGCCAGAAGGGGGGGAAGAACACTGAAGCTTTCTTT.

The rearrangement links TRBV6-1 to TRBJ1-1; D might be TRBD1 (5 bases). The CDR3 loop spans 14 amino acids. The germline V gene has CDR1 MNHNS and CDR2 SASEGT. With 5 bases removed from V and 2 bases from J, the gap between germline ends came to 12 bases. CDR3 nucleotides: TGTGCCAGCAGTATCCGACAGCTTAACACTGAAGCTTTCTTT. Residues: CASSIRQLNTEAFF.